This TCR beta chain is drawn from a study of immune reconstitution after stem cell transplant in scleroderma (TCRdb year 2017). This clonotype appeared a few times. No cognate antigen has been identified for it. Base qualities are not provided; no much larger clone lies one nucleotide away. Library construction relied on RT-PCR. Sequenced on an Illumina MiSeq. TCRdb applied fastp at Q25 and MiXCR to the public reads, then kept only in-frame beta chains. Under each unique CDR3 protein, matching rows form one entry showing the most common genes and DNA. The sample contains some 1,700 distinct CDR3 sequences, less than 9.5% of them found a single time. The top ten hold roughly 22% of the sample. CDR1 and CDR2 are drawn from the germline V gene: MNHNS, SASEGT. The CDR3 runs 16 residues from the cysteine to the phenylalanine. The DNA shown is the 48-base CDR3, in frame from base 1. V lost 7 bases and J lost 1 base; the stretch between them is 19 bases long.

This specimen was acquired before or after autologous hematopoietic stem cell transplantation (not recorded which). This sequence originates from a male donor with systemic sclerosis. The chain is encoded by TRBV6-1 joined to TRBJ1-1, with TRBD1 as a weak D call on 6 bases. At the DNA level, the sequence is TGTGCCAGCAACTCCTGGACCAGGACAGAGAACACTGAAGCTTTCTTT. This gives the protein CASNSWTRTENTEAFF.